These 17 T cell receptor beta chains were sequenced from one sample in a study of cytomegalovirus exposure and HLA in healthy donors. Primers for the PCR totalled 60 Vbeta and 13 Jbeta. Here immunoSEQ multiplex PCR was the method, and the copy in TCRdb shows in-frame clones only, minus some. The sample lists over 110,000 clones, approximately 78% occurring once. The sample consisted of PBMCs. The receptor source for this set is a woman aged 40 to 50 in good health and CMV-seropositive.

This chain's CDR3 is CASRTGYWTSGANVLTF. DNA for the CDR3: TGTGCCAGCAGGACAGGGTATTGGACCTCTGGGGCCAACGTCCTGACTTTC. The gene calls are TRBV2 and TRBJ2-6; 7 bases agree with TRBD1. Germline-derived CDR1 and CDR2 are SNHLY and FYNNEI. V was pared by 6 bases and J by 0 bases, with 8 bases of the junction left unmatched. This CDR3 has 17 amino acids. The variable domain in full, completed from reference TRBV2 and TRBJ2-6, reads EPEVTQTPSHQVTQMGQEVILRCVPISNHLYFYWYRQILGQKVEFLVSFYNNEISEKSEIFDDQFSVERPDGSNFTLKIRSTKLEDSAMYFCASRTGYWTSGANVLTFGAGSRLTVL.

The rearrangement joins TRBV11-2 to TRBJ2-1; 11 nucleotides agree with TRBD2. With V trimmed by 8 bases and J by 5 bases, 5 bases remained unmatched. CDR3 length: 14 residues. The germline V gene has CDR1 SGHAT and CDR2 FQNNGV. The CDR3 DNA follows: TGTGCCAGCGGTGCGACTAGCGGGAACAATGAGCAGTTCTTC. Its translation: CASGATSGNNEQFF.

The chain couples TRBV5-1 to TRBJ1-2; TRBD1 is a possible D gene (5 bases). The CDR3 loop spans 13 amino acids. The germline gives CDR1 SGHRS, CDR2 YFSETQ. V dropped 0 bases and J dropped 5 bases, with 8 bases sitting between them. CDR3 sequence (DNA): TGCGCCAGCAGCTTGGACTCAGGGTATGGCTACACCTTC. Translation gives CASSLDSGYGYTF.

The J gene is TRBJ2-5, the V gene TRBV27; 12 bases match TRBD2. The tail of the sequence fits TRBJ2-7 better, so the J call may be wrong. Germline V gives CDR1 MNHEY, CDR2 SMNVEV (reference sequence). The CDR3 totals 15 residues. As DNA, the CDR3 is TGTGCCAGCAGTTTCCGACTAGCGGGGGACTACGAGCAGTACTTC. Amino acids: CASSFRLAGDYEQYF.

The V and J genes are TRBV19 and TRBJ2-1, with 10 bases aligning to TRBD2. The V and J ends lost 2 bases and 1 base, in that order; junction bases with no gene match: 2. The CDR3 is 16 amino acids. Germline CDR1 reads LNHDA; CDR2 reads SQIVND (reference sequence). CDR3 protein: CASSIQAGGSYNEQFF. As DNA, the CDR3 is TGTGCCAGTAGTATACAAGCGGGAGGGTCCTACAATGAGCAGTTCTTC.

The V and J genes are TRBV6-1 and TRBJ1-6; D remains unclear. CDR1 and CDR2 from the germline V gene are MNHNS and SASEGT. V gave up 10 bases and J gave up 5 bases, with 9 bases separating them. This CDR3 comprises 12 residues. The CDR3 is CATTENNSPLHF. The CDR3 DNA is TGTGCCACAACAGAGAATAATTCACCCCTCCACTTT.

The CDR3 is CASSELGGSSYEQYF. As DNA, the CDR3 is TGCGCCAGCAGCGAACTAGGCGGGAGCTCCTACGAGCAGTACTTC. The J gene is TRBJ2-7, the V gene TRBV5-1, with TRBD2 matching 7 bases. Germline assignment: CDR1 SGHRS and CDR2 YFSETQ. V trimming: 4 bases; J trimming: 0 bases; junction bases outside the gene matches: 7. The CDR3 totals 15 residues.

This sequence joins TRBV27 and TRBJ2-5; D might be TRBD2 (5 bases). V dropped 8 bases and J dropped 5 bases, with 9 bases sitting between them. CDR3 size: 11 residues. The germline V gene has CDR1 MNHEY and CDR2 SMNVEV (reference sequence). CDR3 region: CASVAGETQYF. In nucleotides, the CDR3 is TGTGCCAGCGTGGCGGGCGAGACCCAGTACTTC.

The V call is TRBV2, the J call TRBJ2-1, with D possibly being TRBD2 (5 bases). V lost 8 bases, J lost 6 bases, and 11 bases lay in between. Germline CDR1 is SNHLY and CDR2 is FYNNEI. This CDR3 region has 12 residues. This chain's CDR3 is CASCSDSNEQFF. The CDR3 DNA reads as TGTGCCAGCTGTAGCGACTCCAATGAGCAGTTCTTC.

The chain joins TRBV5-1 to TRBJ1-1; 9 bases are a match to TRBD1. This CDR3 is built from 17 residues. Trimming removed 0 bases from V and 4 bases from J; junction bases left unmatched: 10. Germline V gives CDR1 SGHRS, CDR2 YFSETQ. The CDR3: CASSLGWVGQGPTEAFF. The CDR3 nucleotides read TGCGCCAGCAGCTTGGGGTGGGTTGGACAGGGGCCCACTGAAGCTTTCTTT.

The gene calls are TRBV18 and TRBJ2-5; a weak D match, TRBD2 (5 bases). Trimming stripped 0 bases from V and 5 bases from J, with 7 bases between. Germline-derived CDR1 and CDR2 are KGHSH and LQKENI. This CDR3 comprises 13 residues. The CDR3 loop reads CASSPPGVETQYF. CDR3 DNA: TGTGCCAGCTCACCACCCGGGGTGGAGACCCAGTACTTC.

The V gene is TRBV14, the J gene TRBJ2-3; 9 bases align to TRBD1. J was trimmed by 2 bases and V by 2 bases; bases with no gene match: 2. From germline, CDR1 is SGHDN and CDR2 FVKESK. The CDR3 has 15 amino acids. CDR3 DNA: TGTGCCAGCAGCCAACGGGACAGGGACACAGATACGCAGTATTTT. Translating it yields CASSQRDRDTDTQYF.

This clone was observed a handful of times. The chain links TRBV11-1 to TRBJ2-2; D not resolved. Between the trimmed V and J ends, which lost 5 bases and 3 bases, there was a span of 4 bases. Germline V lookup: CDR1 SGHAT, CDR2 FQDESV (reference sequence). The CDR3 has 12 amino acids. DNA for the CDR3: TGTGCCAGCAGCCCCGACACCGGGGAGCTGTTTTTT. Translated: CASSPDTGELFF.

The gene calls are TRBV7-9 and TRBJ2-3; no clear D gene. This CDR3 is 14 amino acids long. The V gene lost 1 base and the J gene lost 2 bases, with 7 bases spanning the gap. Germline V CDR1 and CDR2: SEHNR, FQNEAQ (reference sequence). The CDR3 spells CASSLVSYTDTQYF. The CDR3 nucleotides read TGTGCCAGCAGCTTAGTGAGCTACACAGATACGCAGTATTTT.

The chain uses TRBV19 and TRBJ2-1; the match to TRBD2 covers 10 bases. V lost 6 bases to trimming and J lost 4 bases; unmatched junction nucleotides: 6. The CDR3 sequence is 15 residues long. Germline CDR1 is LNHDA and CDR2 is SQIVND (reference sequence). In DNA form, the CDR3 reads TGTGCCAGTAGACTCGGGACTAGCGAGTACAATGAGCAGTTCTTC. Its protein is CASRLGTSEYNEQFF.

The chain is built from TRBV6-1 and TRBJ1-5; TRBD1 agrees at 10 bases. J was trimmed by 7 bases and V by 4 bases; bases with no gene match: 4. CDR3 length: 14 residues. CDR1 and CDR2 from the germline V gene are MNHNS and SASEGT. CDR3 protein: CASSVGTGVQPQHF. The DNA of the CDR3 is TGTGCCAGCAGTGTTGGGACAGGGGTCCAGCCCCAGCATTTT.

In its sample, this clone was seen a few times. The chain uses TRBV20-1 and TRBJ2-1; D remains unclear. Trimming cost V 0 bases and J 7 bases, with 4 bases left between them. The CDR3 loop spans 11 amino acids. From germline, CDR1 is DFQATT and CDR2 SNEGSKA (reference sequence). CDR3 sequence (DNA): TGCAGTGCTAGAGATCCGAATGAGCAGTTCTTC. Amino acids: CSARDPNEQFF.